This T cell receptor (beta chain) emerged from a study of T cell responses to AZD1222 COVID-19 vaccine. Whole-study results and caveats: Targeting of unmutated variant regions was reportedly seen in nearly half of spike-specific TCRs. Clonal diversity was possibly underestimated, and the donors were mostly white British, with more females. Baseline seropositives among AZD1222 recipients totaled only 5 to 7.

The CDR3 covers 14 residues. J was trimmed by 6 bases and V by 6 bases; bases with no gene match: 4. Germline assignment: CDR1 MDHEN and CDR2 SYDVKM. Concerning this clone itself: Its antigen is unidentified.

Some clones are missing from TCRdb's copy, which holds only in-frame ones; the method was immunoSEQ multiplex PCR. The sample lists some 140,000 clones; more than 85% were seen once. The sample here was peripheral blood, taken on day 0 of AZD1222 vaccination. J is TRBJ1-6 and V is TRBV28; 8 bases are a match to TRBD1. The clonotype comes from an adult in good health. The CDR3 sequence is CASSTGQGNSPLHF. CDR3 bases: TGTGCCAGCAGCACAGGACAGGGTAATTCACCCCTCCACTTT.